This T cell receptor beta chain was identified during a study of regulatory T cells in long-lasting Graves disease. Time point reported: newly diagnosed GD, antithyroid drugs for less than 3 months. The TCR library used RNA extracted from PBMCs. According to the study, TCR beta libraries were built with iRepertoire HTBI primers and CDR3-region Arm-PCR. TCRdb re-called the multiplex PCR reads with MiXCR, one entry per CDR3 protein. In the table there are approximately 400,000 distinct CDR3 sequences, around 16% of which are singletons. The germline V gene has CDR1 SGDLS and CDR2 YYNGEE. V was shortened by 4 bases and J by 7 bases, with 17 bases between the two germline ends. The CDR3 runs 15 residues.

Here the sequenced sample was peripheral blood mononuclear cells (PBMCs), taken at new diagnosis, from a patient treated with antithyroid drugs. The receptor comes from a female donor with Graves disease. The chain is built from TRBV9 and TRBJ1-4; D is possibly TRBD1 (6 bases). CDR3 residues: CASSPQGQGGEKLFF. CDR3 DNA sequence: TGTGCCAGCAGCCCCCAGGGGCAGGGCGGTGAAAAACTGTTTTTT.